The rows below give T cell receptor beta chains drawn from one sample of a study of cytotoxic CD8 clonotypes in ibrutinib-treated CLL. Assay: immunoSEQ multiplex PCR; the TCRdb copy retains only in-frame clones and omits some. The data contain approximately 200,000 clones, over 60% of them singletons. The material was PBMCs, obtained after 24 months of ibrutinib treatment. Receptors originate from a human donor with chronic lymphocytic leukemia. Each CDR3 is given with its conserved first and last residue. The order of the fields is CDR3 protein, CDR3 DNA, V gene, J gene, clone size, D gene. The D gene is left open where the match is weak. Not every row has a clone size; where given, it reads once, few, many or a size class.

CDR3 protein: CASRGDITYEQYF; CDR3 DNA: TGTGCCAGCAGAGGGGACATTACCTACGAGCAGTACTTC; V gene: TRBV6-6; J gene: TRBJ2-7; clone size: NA; D gene: NA
CDR3 protein: CASSRVGSSYEQYF; CDR3 DNA: TGTGCCAGCAGCCGGGTGGGGAGCTCCTACGAGCAGTACTTC; V gene: TRBV7-9; J gene: TRBJ2-7; clone size: NA; D gene: NA
CDR3 protein: CASNREGYEQFF; CDR3 DNA: TGTGCCAGCAACAGGGAGGGGTATGAGCAGTTCTTC; V gene: TRBV7-9; J gene: TRBJ2-1; clone size: NA; D gene: NA
CDR3 protein: CASSIWGGGPSNEQFF; CDR3 DNA: TGTGCCAGTAGTATTTGGGGGGGAGGGCCAAGTAATGAGCAGTTCTTC; V gene: TRBV19; J gene: TRBJ2-1; clone size: NA; D gene: TRBD2
CDR3 protein: CASSREVTYEQYF; CDR3 DNA: TGTGCCAGCTCACGGGAGGTCACCTACGAGCAGTACTTC; V gene: TRBV18; J gene: TRBJ2-7; clone size: NA; D gene: NA
CDR3 protein: CACSLQGREETQYF; CDR3 DNA: TGTGCCTGTTCCCTTCAGGGGAGGGAGGAGACCCAGTACTTC; V gene: TRBV30; J gene: TRBJ2-5; clone size: once; D gene: NA
CDR3 protein: CASSLQGRSQPQHF; CDR3 DNA: TGTGCCAGCAGCCTGCAGGGCCGTAGTCAGCCCCAGCATTTT; V gene: TRBV5-6; J gene: TRBJ1-5; clone size: NA; D gene: NA
CDR3 protein: CASSPSGVLAGVLGANVLTF; CDR3 DNA: TGCGCCAGCAGCCCTTCGGGCGTACTAGCGGGAGTTCTCGGGGCCAACGTCCTGACTTTC; V gene: TRBV4-1; J gene: TRBJ2-6; clone size: NA; D gene: TRBD2
CDR3 protein: CSVDRSSYEQYF; CDR3 DNA: TGCAGCGTTGATCGGAGTTCCTACGAGCAGTACTTC; V gene: TRBV29-1; J gene: TRBJ2-7; clone size: NA; D gene: NA
CDR3 protein: CASSSGQSTDTQYF; CDR3 DNA: TGTGCCAGCAGCTCGGGACAGAGCACAGATACGCAGTATTTT; V gene: TRBV28; J gene: TRBJ2-3; clone size: NA; D gene: TRBD1
CDR3 protein: CASSQDGLSYEQYF; CDR3 DNA: TGCGCCAGCAGCCAAGATGGCCTGAGCTACGAGCAGTACTTC; V gene: TRBV4-1; J gene: TRBJ2-7; clone size: NA; D gene: NA
CDR3 protein: CASSPGTSEFF; CDR3 DNA: TGTGCCAGCAGCCCCGGGACTAGTGAGTTCTTC; V gene: TRBV5-4; J gene: TRBJ2-1; clone size: NA; D gene: TRBD2
CDR3 protein: CASSLRFRQPNQPQHF; CDR3 DNA: TGTGCCAGCAGTTTAAGGTTCCGGCAGCCTAATCAGCCCCAGCATTTT; V gene: TRBV28; J gene: TRBJ1-5; clone size: few; D gene: NA
CDR3 protein: CASSLVGDRGSAGYTF; CDR3 DNA: TGCGCCAGCAGCTTGGTGGGGGACAGGGGTTCTGCTGGCTACACCTTC; V gene: TRBV5-1; J gene: TRBJ1-2; clone size: NA; D gene: TRBD1
CDR3 protein: CAWSATGAQYF; CDR3 DNA: TGTGCCTGGAGTGCGACGGGTGCGCAGTATTTT; V gene: TRBV30; J gene: TRBJ2-3; clone size: NA; D gene: NA
CDR3 protein: CASSFRGGTESYEQYF; CDR3 DNA: TGTGCCAGCAGCTTCCGGGGGGGGACGGAATCCTACGAGCAGTACTTC; V gene: TRBV7-2; J gene: TRBJ2-7; clone size: NA; D gene: TRBD2
CDR3 protein: CASSQRDRSTDTQYF; CDR3 DNA: TGTGCCAGCAGCCAGCGGGACAGGAGCACAGATACGCAGTATTTT; V gene: TRBV7-2; J gene: TRBJ2-3; clone size: NA; D gene: NA
CDR3 protein: CASAMYTEAFF; CDR3 DNA: TGTGCCAGCGCGATGTACACTGAAGCTTTCTTT; V gene: TRBV2; J gene: TRBJ1-1; clone size: few; D gene: NA
CDR3 protein: CSASGENEQFF; CDR3 DNA: TGCAGTGCATCGGGAGAAAATGAGCAGTTCTTC; V gene: TRBV20-1; J gene: TRBJ2-1; clone size: NA; D gene: NA
CDR3 protein: CASSLDRDFYGYTF; CDR3 DNA: TGTGCCAGCAGCTTGGACAGGGACTTCTATGGCTACACCTTC; V gene: TRBV5-4; J gene: TRBJ1-2; clone size: NA; D gene: NA
CDR3 protein: CASSADRVRTGELFF; CDR3 DNA: TGTGCCAGCAGCGCCGACAGGGTCCGCACCGGGGAGCTGTTTTTT; V gene: TRBV2; J gene: TRBJ2-2; clone size: NA; D gene: TRBD1
CDR3 protein: CATSRVSDRALLPVHEQFF; CDR3 DNA: TGTGCCACCAGCAGAGTTTCGGACAGGGCCCTACTGCCTGTCCATGAGCAGTTCTTC; V gene: TRBV15; J gene: TRBJ2-1; clone size: once; D gene: TRBD1
CDR3 protein: CASSGVGYNEQFF; CDR3 DNA: TGTGCCAGCTCGGGAGTAGGATACAATGAGCAGTTCTTC; V gene: TRBV6-1; J gene: TRBJ2-1; clone size: NA; D gene: NA
CDR3 protein: CASSLAGLAGVEQFF; CDR3 DNA: TGTGCCAGCAGCTTAGCGGGGCTAGCGGGAGTCGAGCAGTTCTTC; V gene: TRBV7-2; J gene: TRBJ2-1; clone size: NA; D gene: TRBD2
CDR3 protein: CASSRSQGNYGYTF; CDR3 DNA: TGTGCCAGCAGTCGGTCGCAGGGGAACTATGGCTACACCTTC; V gene: TRBV6-5; J gene: TRBJ1-2; clone size: NA; D gene: NA